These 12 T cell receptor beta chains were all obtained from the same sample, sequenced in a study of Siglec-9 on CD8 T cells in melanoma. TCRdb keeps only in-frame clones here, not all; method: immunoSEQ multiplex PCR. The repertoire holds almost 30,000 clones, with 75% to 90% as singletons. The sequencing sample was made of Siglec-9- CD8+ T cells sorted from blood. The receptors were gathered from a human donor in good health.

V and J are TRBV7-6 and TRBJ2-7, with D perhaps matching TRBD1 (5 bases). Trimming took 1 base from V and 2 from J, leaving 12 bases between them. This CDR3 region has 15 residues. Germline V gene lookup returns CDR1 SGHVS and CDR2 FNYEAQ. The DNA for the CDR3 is TGTGCCAGCAGCTTAGGCAAGGGGCCGGCCTACGAGCAGTACTTC. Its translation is CASSLGKGPAYEQYF.

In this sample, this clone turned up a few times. As DNA, the CDR3 is TGTGCCAGCAGCTTCAATGACAGGGCACTAGCCAAAAACATTCAGTACTTC. Protein: CASSFNDRALAKNIQYF. The chain is built from TRBV7-8 and TRBJ2-4; 7 bases fit TRBD1. The CDR3 extends over 17 amino acids. In germline, CDR1 is SGHVS, CDR2 FQNEAQ. V shed 3 bases and J 0 bases; nucleotides not matched to a gene: 8.

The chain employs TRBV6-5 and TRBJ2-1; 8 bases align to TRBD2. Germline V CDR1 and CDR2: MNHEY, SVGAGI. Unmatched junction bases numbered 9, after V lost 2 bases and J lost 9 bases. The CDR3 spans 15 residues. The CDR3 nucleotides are TGTGCCAGCAGTTACACTACCGGGACTAGGGGTGAGCAGTTCTTC. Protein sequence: CASSYTTGTRGEQFF.

The CDR3 region has the DNA TGCAGCGTCCGACCCCGAGAGGGCTACACCTTC. Residues: CSVRPREGYTF. J is TRBJ1-2 and V is TRBV29-1; D not certain. Germline CDR1 SQVTM, CDR2 ANQGSEA. This CDR3 has 11 amino acids. With 6 bases removed from V and 8 bases from J, the gap between germline ends came to 13 bases.

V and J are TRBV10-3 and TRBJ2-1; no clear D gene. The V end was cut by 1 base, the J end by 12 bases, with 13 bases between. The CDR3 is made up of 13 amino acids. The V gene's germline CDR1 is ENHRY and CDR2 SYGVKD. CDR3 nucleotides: TGTGCCATCAGTGAGTTTCGTCTCAACGGGCAGTTCTTC. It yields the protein CAISEFRLNGQFF.

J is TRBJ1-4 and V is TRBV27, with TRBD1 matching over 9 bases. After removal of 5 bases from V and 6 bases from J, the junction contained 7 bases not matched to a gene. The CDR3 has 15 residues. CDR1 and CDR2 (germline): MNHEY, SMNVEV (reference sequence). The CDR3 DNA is TGTGCCAGCAGTCCCACCGACAGGGGGGATGAAAAACTGTTTTTT. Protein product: CASSPTDRGDEKLFF.

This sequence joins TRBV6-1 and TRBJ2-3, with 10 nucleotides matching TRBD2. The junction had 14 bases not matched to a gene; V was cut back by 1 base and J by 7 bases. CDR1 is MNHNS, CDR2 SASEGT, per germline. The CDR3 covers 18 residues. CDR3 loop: CASSEGFILAGIVYTQYF. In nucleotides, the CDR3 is TGTGCCAGCAGTGAAGGGTTTATACTAGCGGGAATTGTATATACGCAGTATTTT.

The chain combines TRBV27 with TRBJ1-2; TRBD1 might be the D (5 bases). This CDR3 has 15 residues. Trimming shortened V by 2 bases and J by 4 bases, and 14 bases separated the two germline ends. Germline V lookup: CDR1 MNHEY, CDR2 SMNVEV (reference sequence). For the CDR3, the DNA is TGTGCCAGCAGTTTACGGGGGGGGAGTGTCTATGGCTACACCTTC. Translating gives CASSLRGGSVYGYTF.

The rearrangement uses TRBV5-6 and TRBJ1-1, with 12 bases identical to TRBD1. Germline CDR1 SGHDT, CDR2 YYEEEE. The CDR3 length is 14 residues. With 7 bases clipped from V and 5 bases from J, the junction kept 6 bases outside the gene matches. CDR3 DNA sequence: TGTGCCAGCCGGGGACAGGGGGCGGGAACTGAAGCTTTCTTT. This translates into CASRGQGAGTEAFF.

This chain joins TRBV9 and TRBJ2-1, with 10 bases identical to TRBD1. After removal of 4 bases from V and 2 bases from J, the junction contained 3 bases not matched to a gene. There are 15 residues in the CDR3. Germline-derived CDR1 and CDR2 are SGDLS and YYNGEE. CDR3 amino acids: CASSRTGGAYNEQFF. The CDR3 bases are TGTGCCAGCAGCCGGACAGGGGGTGCCTACAATGAGCAGTTCTTC.

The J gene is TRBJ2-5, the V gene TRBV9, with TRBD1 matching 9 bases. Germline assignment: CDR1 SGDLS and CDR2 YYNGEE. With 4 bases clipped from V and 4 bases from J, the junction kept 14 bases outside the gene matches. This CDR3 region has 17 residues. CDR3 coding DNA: TGTGCCAGCAGCATTGATCCCGGGACAGGGAGGGGAGAGACCCAGTACTTC. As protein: CASSIDPGTGRGETQYF.

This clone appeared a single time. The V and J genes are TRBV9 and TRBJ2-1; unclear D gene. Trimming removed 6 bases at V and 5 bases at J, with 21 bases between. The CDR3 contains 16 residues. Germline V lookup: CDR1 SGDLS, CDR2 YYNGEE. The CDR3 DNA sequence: TGTGCCAGCACCCCTCTAGAGTTCACTATGGACAATGAGCAGTTCTTC. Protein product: CASTPLEFTMDNEQFF.